One and the same sample provided the 31 T cell receptor beta chains below, sequenced in a study of T-cell reconstitution after alpha-beta-depleted transplantation in children. Preparation of the TCRbeta library involved a method that used unique molecular identifiers. Each CDR3 protein is one row after TCRdb ran MiXCR on the PCR reads. Of about 260,000 distinct CDR3 sequences listed, approximately 8% are singletons. Sample: PBMCs, mostly from graft donor cells, taken 180 days after TCRalphabeta/CD19-depleted stem cell transplant. The receptors stem from a male patient under 18 who had a stem cell transplant for acute lymphoblastic leukemia, so the T cells may come from the graft donor.

This clonotype was observed many times. The gene calls are TRBV5-6 and TRBJ2-4, with a weak D call TRBD2 (6 bases). CDR3 size: 17 residues. The germline V gene encodes CDR1 SGHDT and CDR2 YYEEEE. Trimming removed 0 bases from V and 8 bases from J, with 21 bases in between. The CDR3 here is CASSLEGMNVQRDIQYF. CDR3 nucleotide sequence: TGTGCCAGCAGCTTGGAAGGGATGAACGTCCAGCGGGACATTCAGTACTTC. Combining the CDR3 with reference TRBV5-6 and TRBJ2-4 gives the whole variable domain DAGVTQSPTHLIKTRGQQVTLRCSPKSGHDTVSWYQQALGQGPQFIFQYYEEEERQRGNFPDRFSGHQFPNYSSELNVNALLLGDSALYLCASSLEGMNVQRDIQYFGAGTRLSVL.

This clonotype showed up many times. The chain has TRBV7-2 and TRBJ2-1, with 14 bases aligning to TRBD2. The V gene end was trimmed by 1 base and the J gene end by 8 bases; junction bases not matched to a gene: 4. This CDR3 is built from 16 residues. CDR1 and CDR2 (germline): SGHTA, FQGNSA. DNA for the CDR3: TGTGCCAGCAGCTTAGGGGGACTAGCGGGAGCGTATGAGCAGTTCTTC. Translated, it gives CASSLGGLAGAYEQFF.

This clonotype was seen ten or more times. The chain employs TRBV25-1 and TRBJ2-3; D is uncertain. V was clipped by 7 bases and J by 2 bases, with 13 bases between them. Looked up from germline, CDR1 is MGHDK and CDR2 is SYGVNS. The CDR3 extends over 14 amino acids. The CDR3 here is CASTPGPHTDTQYF. The CDR3 nucleotides are TGTGCCAGCACTCCCGGGCCCCACACAGATACGCAGTATTTT.

This clonotype has a count of ten or more. V is TRBV27 and J is TRBJ1-2; 7 positions match TRBD1. The germline CDR1 and CDR2 sequences are MNHEY and SMNVEV (reference sequence). CDR3 length: 13 residues. V dropped 5 bases and J dropped 8; count of bases not matched to a gene: 8. The DNA of the CDR3 is TGTGCCAGCAGTCCAACGACAGGGTACGGCTACACCTTC. It translates to CASSPTTGYGYTF.

This clonotype has a count of ten or more. The V gene is TRBV20-1, the J gene TRBJ1-2; 7 nucleotides line up with TRBD1. Germline CDR1 is DFQATT and CDR2 is SNEGSKA (reference sequence). This CDR3 is 17 amino acids long. V was pared by 0 bases and J by 4 bases, with 14 bases of the junction left unmatched. The CDR3 loop reads CSAREKGAGGLPYGYTF. In DNA form, the CDR3 reads TGCAGTGCTAGAGAAAAGGGGGCGGGGGGCCTTCCCTATGGCTACACCTTC.

Ten or more counts support this clonotype. This sequence joins TRBV4-1 and TRBJ1-6, with a weak D call TRBD1 (6 bases). Looked up from germline, CDR1 is MGHRA and CDR2 is YSYEKL. V was cut by 4 bases and J by 5 bases, with 15 bases left in between. The CDR3 contains 16 residues. In DNA, the CDR3 is TGCGCCAGCAGCCCCTTCAGGGCAGGGGATAATTCACCCCTCCACTTT. It yields the protein CASSPFRAGDNSPLHF.

The table lists this clonotype with many counts. CDR3 bases: TGTGCCAGCAGTTTATTGAGGGGGGAGACCCAGTACTTC. It yields the protein CASSLLRGETQYF. The chain carries TRBV12-3 or TRBV12-4 and TRBJ2-5, with TRBD1 as a possible D gene (6 bases). V was shortened by 2 bases and J by 5 bases, with 9 bases between the two germline ends. The CDR3 has 13 amino acids.

This clonotype was observed at least ten times. This sequence joins TRBV19 and TRBJ1-6; 7 nucleotides line up with TRBD1. CDR1 and CDR2 (germline): LNHDA, SQIVND (reference sequence). The CDR3 length is 13 residues. V was pared by 4 bases and J by 12 bases, with 6 bases of the junction left unmatched. DNA of the CDR3: TGTGCCAGTAGTAGCGACAGGGTCCTACCCCTCCACTTT. It translates to CASSSDRVLPLHF. Together with reference TRBV19 and TRBJ1-6, the CDR3 gives the full variable domain: DGGITQSPKYLFRKEGQNVTLSCEQNLNHDAMYWYRQDPGQGLRLIYYSQIVNDFQKGDIAEGYSVSREKKESFPLTVTSAQKNPTAFYLCASSSDRVLPLHFGNGTRLTVT.

This clonotype was picked up many times. The rearrangement joins TRBV14 to TRBJ1-1; D is ambiguous. CDR1 is SGHDN, CDR2 FVKESK, per germline. Trimming removed 0 bases from V and 0 bases from J, with 11 bases in between. This CDR3 has 16 amino acids. The CDR3, as DNA: TGTGCCAGCAGCCAAGATAAAGGAGTGCTGAACACTGAAGCTTTCTTT. It codes for CASSQDKGVLNTEAFF.

This clonotype was picked up many times. The chain employs TRBV9 and TRBJ2-2; D is uncertain. Germline lookup yields CDR1 SGDLS and CDR2 YYNGEE. This CDR3 spans 12 amino acids. Deletions cut 2 bases from V and 2 bases from J, with 1 base between. The CDR3 sequence is CASSVNTGELFF. The CDR3 nucleotides are TGTGCCAGCAGCGTCAACACCGGGGAGCTGTTTTTT.

This clonotype turned up a few times. The chain links TRBV5-1 to TRBJ2-1, with D unresolved. Germline V lookup: CDR1 SGHRS, CDR2 YFSETQ. Trimming pared 4 bases from V and 8 bases from J, leaving 19 bases between. The CDR3 runs to 15 residues. CDR3 in amino acids: CASSLDLGAHHEQFF. CDR3 nucleotide sequence: TGCGCCAGCAGCCTGGATTTAGGAGCGCATCATGAGCAGTTCTTC. Full variable domain (missing parts from reference TRBV5-1 and TRBJ2-1): KAGVTQTPRYLIKTRGQQVTLSCSPISGHRSVSWYQQTPGQGLQFLFEYFSETQRNKGNFPGRFSGRQFSNSRSEMNVSTLELGDSALYLCASSLDLGAHHEQFFGPGTRLTVL.

The V gene is TRBV21-1, the J gene TRBJ2-2; the table's D call TRBD2 went unverified against the DNA. TRBV21-1 is flagged as a pseudogene. The CDR3 loop spans 15 amino acids. The CDR3 coding sequence is TGTGCCAGCAGCAACAGGGCCCTGAACACCGGGGAGCTGTTTTTT. This gives the protein CASSNRALNTGELFF.

This clonotype was picked up many times. The chain has TRBV18 and TRBJ2-3; TRBD1 matches 11 bases. This CDR3 is built from 19 residues. The germline V gene encodes CDR1 KGHSH and CDR2 LQKENI. V lost 3 bases to trimming and J lost 5 bases; unmatched junction nucleotides: 16. CDR3 protein: CASSPRPFGTGGLEDTQYF. Written as DNA, the CDR3 is TGTGCCAGCTCACCTCGTCCGTTCGGGACAGGGGGTTTGGAAGATACGCAGTATTTT.

This chain joins TRBV28 and TRBJ1-6; tentatively, D is TRBD1 (6 bases). The V end was cut by 7 bases, the J end by 7 bases, with 20 bases between. Germline V gives CDR1 MDHEN, CDR2 SYDVKM. The CDR3 sequence is 16 residues long. DNA for the CDR3: TGTGCCAGCACCCCACTACAGGGTGAGTGGAATTCACCCCTCCACTTT. Translation gives CASTPLQGEWNSPLHF.

This clonotype was seen repeatedly, ten times or more. This chain joins TRBV4-1 and TRBJ1-1; no clear D gene. Germline V gives CDR1 MGHRA, CDR2 YSYEKL. The CDR3 totals 13 residues. The V end was cut by 1 base, the J end by 4 bases, with 7 bases between. CDR3 amino acids: CASSQGWGTEAFF. The CDR3 nucleotides read TGCGCCAGCAGCCAAGGGTGGGGCACTGAAGCTTTCTTT.

In this sample, this clonotype turned up many times. V gene TRBV10-2 combines with J gene TRBJ1-6; no definite D call. The CDR3 has 12 residues. Germline V lookup: CDR1 WSHSY, CDR2 SAAADI. Trimming cost V 6 bases and J 7 bases, with 7 bases left between them. CDR3 in DNA: TGCGCCAGCAGCCGGGGAAATTCACCCCTCCACTTT. Residues: CASSRGNSPLHF.

At least ten counts were recorded for this clonotype. The rearrangement uses TRBV19 and TRBJ2-1, with TRBD2 matching over 7 bases. V trimming: 5 bases; J trimming: 1 base; junction bases outside the gene matches: 5. There are 15 residues in the CDR3. Germline CDR1 reads LNHDA; CDR2 reads SQIVND (reference sequence). The CDR3 loop is CASSSGTTSYNEQFF. The CDR3 nucleotides are TGTGCCAGTAGTTCGGGGACTACATCCTACAATGAGCAGTTCTTC.

This clonotype came up many times. The chain couples TRBV15 to TRBJ2-5; TRBD2 agrees at 7 bases. The junction had 11 bases not matched to a gene; V was cut back by 5 bases and J by 2 bases. The CDR3 runs to 16 residues. Per germline, CDR1 LNHNV and CDR2 YYDKDF (reference sequence). The CDR3 region is CATSGGGNALQETQYF. DNA for the CDR3: TGTGCCACCAGCGGGGGGGGTAATGCACTGCAAGAGACCCAGTACTTC.

This clonotype was observed many times. The J gene is TRBJ2-4, the V gene TRBV12-3 or TRBV12-4, with 8 bases identical to TRBD2. The CDR3 spans 14 residues. The ends lost 5 bases at V and 8 bases at J; junction bases unmatched: 8. CDR3 sequence reads: CASSLNGGADIQYF. Written as DNA, the CDR3 is TGTGCCAGCAGTCTTAACGGGGGGGCGGACATTCAGTACTTC.

The chain is built from TRBV7-6 and TRBJ1-1, with D maybe TRBD1 (5 bases). The CDR3 has 14 residues. Germline loops: CDR1 SGHVS, CDR2 FNYEAQ. Trimming left V 1 base short and J 7 bases short, with 13 bases between. In nucleotides, the CDR3 is TGTGCCAGCAGCTTAGGGGGCGTGTCACTTGAAGCTTTCTTT. Its protein product is CASSLGGVSLEAFF.

This clonotype was recorded at least ten times. DNA for the CDR3: TGTGCCAGCAGTTTTTGGGGACCCGCTGAAGCTTTCTTT. Translating gives CASSFWGPAEAFF. The V and J genes are TRBV12-3 or TRBV12-4 and TRBJ1-1, with D possibly TRBD1 on 5 matching bases. This CDR3 is built from 13 residues. The V end was cut by 3 bases, the J end by 6 bases, with 11 bases between.

In this sample, this clonotype turned up many times. V is TRBV28 and J is TRBJ1-5, with a weak D call TRBD1 (6 bases). The CDR3 runs 12 residues. V was cut by 7 bases and J by 7 bases, with 11 bases left in between. The V gene's germline CDR1 is MDHEN and CDR2 SYDVKM. CDR3 sequence reads: CASNEGGQPQHF. CDR3 sequence (DNA): TGTGCCAGCAACGAAGGGGGGCAGCCCCAGCATTTT.

Ten or more counts support this clonotype. V gene TRBV4-3 combines with J gene TRBJ2-1, with 9 bases lining up with TRBD1. The J segment lost 12 bases and the V segment lost 1 base, leaving 4 bases of the junction unmatched. The length of the CDR3 is 13 residues. The germline gives CDR1 LGHNA, CDR2 YSLEER. The CDR3 loop is CASSQGDRVGQFF. DNA of the CDR3: TGCGCCAGCAGCCAAGGGGACAGGGTAGGGCAGTTCTTC.

The sample holds many counts of this clonotype. Mismatch with germline at one junction end may stem from a read error. This chain joins TRBV12-3 or TRBV12-4 and TRBJ2-1; D remains ambiguous. The CDR3 loop spans 15 amino acids. Here the CDR3 DNA reads TGTGCCCGCAGTCCCCGGGCACCAACCTACAATGAGCAGTTCTTC. Encoded protein: CARSPRAPTYNEQFF.

Points on this clonotype: Just one base apart from a much larger clone, this may be a read error. The rearrangement uses TRBV6-1 and TRBJ2-2; D is undetermined. V shed 6 bases and J shed 1 base, with 12 bases lying between them. CDR3 size: 15 residues. Per the germline V gene, CDR1 is MNHNS and CDR2 is SASEGT. The CDR3 reads CASSMARMNTGELFF. DNA for the CDR3: TGTGCCAGCAGCATGGCACGAATGAACACCGGGGAGCTGTTTTTT.

This clonotype was observed many times. V is TRBV12-3 or TRBV12-4 and J is TRBJ2-2; D is perhaps TRBD1 (5 bases). Trimming cost V 1 base and J 2 bases, with 8 bases left between them. The CDR3 consists of 15 residues. CDR3 nucleotides: TGTGCCAGCAGTTTAGGGACACCCAACACCGGGGAGCTGTTTTTT. Encoded protein: CASSLGTPNTGELFF.

This clonotype was recorded many times. The rearrangement uses TRBV5-1 and TRBJ2-3; D is perhaps TRBD2 (6 bases). The CDR3 totals 18 residues. The germline V and J ends were trimmed by 1 base and 0 bases, with 18 bases remaining between them. The germline CDR1 and CDR2 sequences are SGHRS and YFSETQ. The CDR3 sequence: CASSLQGGRLGSTDTQYF. The CDR3 DNA reads TGCGCCAGCAGCTTGCAGGGAGGCCGACTAGGAAGCACAGATACGCAGTATTTT.

This clonotype was detected many times. V is TRBV7-8 and J is TRBJ2-2, with 10 bases fitting TRBD1. The CDR3 covers 16 residues. V was clipped by 6 bases and J by 5 bases; unmatched bases: 9. Germline V gives CDR1 SGHVS, CDR2 FQNEAQ. CDR3 residues: CASRLKGTGVTGELFF. In nucleotides, the CDR3 is TGTGCCAGCAGACTAAAGGGGACAGGGGTAACCGGGGAGCTGTTTTTT.

This clonotype has a count of ten or more. The chain links TRBV5-1 to TRBJ2-5; 7 nucleotides agree with TRBD2. Germline V gene lookup returns CDR1 SGHRS and CDR2 YFSETQ. V shed 4 bases, J shed 1 base, and the junction held 7 bases outside the gene matches. The CDR3 totals 15 residues. The CDR3 nucleotides read TGCGCCAGCAGCGAAGGACTAGACACCCAAGAGACCCAGTACTTC. Its translation is CASSEGLDTQETQYF. Filled out from reference TRBV5-1 and TRBJ2-5, the complete variable domain reads KAGVTQTPRYLIKTRGQQVTLSCSPISGHRSVSWYQQTPGQGLQFLFEYFSETQRNKGNFPGRFSGRQFSNSRSEMNVSTLELGDSALYLCASSEGLDTQETQYFGPGTRLLVL.

There are a few counts of this clonotype. This sequence joins TRBV5-1 and TRBJ2-5, with D possibly being TRBD2 (5 bases). Germline CDR1 SGHRS, CDR2 YFSETQ. Trimming removed 3 bases at V and 3 bases at J, with 15 bases between. This CDR3 has 15 residues. Here the CDR3 reads CASSSLAEAEETQYF. The CDR3 DNA reads TGCGCCAGCAGCTCCCTGGCGGAGGCCGAAGAGACCCAGTACTTC.

This clonotype was seen at least ten times. The chain combines TRBV2 with TRBJ2-7; no reliable D call. The V gene lost 7 bases and the J gene lost 2 bases, with 9 bases spanning the gap. The CDR3 extends over 12 amino acids. Germline assignment: CDR1 SNHLY and CDR2 FYNNEI. CDR3 loop: CASMDPTYEQYF. CDR3 DNA sequence: TGTGCCAGCATGGACCCCACCTACGAGCAGTACTTC.